Each of the 3 T cell receptor beta chains below was sequenced from the same sample in a study of T cells in Graves' hyperthyroidism and ophthalmopathy. The source material, RNA transcripts, was used to amplify TCR beta CDR3 regions. The HTBI primer set was used in a first-round RT-PCR of the TCR CDR3. In TCRdb, the multiplex PCR reads were re-called with MiXCR into one record per CDR3 protein. The repertoire holds some 570,000 distinct CDR3 sequences, roughly a sixth seen once, with 15% to 20% in the top ten. Sequencing was carried out using blood. These receptors were taken from a woman between 18 and 29 years old with Graves' ophthalmopathy.

The chain recombines TRBV20-1 with TRBJ2-5; 11 nucleotides align to TRBD2. V lost 3 bases, J lost 5 bases, and 8 bases stayed unmatched. This CDR3 region has 15 residues. The V gene's germline CDR1 is DFQATT and CDR2 SNEGSKA (reference sequence). As DNA, the CDR3 is TGCAGTGCTAGTGTAGCGGGGGGGCCGAGGGAGACCCAGTACTTC. This gives the protein CSASVAGGPRETQYF.

This clonotype was found many times. The chain has TRBV11-3 and TRBJ2-7; 7 bases are a match to TRBD2. J was trimmed by 2 bases and V by 1 base; bases with no gene match: 8. CDR1 and CDR2 from the germline V gene are SGHNT and YENEEA. The CDR3 has 16 residues. The CDR3 spells CASSLAGSGPTYEQYF. CDR3 DNA: TGTGCCAGCAGCTTAGCGGGTAGCGGGCCGACCTACGAGCAGTACTTC. The full variable domain, in which reference TRBV11-3 and TRBJ2-7 provide the parts outside the CDR3, is EAGVVQSPRYKIIEKKQPVAFWCNPISGHNTLYWYLQNLGQGPELLIRYENEEAVDDSQLPKDRFSAERLKGVDSTLKIQPAELGDSAVYLCASSLAGSGPTYEQYFGPGTRLTVT.

This clonotype was counted many times. V is TRBV27 and J is TRBJ2-7; 7 nucleotides agree with TRBD1. Losses at the gene ends were 1 base for V and 3 bases for J; bases not matched to a gene: 3. From germline, CDR1 is MNHEY and CDR2 SMNVEV (reference sequence). There are 14 residues in the CDR3. CDR3 DNA: TGTGCCAGCAGTTTATGGGGACAGAGCTACGAGCAGTACTTC. This translates into CASSLWGQSYEQYF.